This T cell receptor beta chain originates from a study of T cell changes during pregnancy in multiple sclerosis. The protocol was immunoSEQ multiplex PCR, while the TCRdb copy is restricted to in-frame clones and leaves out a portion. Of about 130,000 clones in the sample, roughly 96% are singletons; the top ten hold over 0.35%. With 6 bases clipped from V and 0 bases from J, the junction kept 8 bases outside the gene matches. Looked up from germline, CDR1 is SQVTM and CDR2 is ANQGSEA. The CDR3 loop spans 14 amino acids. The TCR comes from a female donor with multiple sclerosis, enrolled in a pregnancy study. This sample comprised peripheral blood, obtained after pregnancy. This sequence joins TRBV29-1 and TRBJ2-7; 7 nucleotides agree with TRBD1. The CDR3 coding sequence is TGCAGCGTAGTGACAGGGCCCGTCTCCTACGAGCAGTACTTC. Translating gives CSVVTGPVSYEQYF.